A single sample gave rise to the 9 T cell receptor beta chains below, sequenced in a study of blood T cell repertoires in COVID-19. Sequencing was performed with immunoSEQ multiplex PCR; in TCRdb, only in-frame clones are kept and a portion is missing. The sample includes 200,000 to 250,000 clones, roughly 88% of them seen just once. Sequenced material: PBMCs or T cells enriched from blood (not recorded which). The receptor set was obtained from a woman aged 40-49 years with acute COVID-19.

This clone was recorded once. This chain links TRBV9 with TRBJ1-5, with no clear D. CDR3 length: 16 residues. The V end was cut by 3 bases, the J end by 4 bases, with 17 bases between. Germline V gene sequence: CDR1 SGDLS, CDR2 YYNGEE. This CDR3 is CASSATGGSLNQPQHF. The CDR3 DNA sequence: TGTGCCAGCAGCGCGACGGGCGGGTCCCTAAATCAGCCCCAGCATTTT. Drawing the rest from reference TRBV9 and TRBJ1-5, the complete variable domain is DSGVTQTPKHLITATGQRVTLRCSPRSGDLSVYWYQQSLDQGLQFLIQYYNGEERAKGNILERFSAQQFPDLHSELNLSSLELGDSALYFCASSATGGSLNQPQHFGDGTRLSIL.

The table lists this clone with a few counts. This chain connects TRBV9 to TRBJ1-2; no clear D. There are 11 residues in the CDR3. The ends were cut back, 3 bases at V and 8 bases at J, with 8 bases in the middle. Germline CDR1 and CDR2: SGDLS and YYNGEE. CDR3 sequence reads: CASSAGSGYTF. The DNA for the CDR3 is TGTGCCAGCAGCGCAGGATCGGGCTACACCTTC.

The J gene is TRBJ2-3, the V gene TRBV6-4, with D uncertain. Germline CDR1 reads MRHNA; CDR2 reads SNTAGT. This CDR3 contains 15 residues. V was shortened by 3 bases and J by 0 bases, with 10 bases between the two germline ends. CDR3 loop: CASSEVERSTDTQYF. The CDR3 region has the DNA TGTGCCAGCAGTGAGGTAGAACGAAGCACAGATACGCAGTATTTT.

The CDR3 nucleotides are TGCGCCAGCAAGGAGGAACCAAGCACAGATACGCAGTATTTT. Amino acid sequence: CASKEEPSTDTQYF. The genes are TRBV5-1 and TRBJ2-3, with a possible D match to TRBD2 (5 bases). The V end lost 6 bases, the J end lost 0 bases, and 11 bases lay between the germline ends. The CDR3 covers 14 residues. CDR1 and CDR2 (germline): SGHRS, YFSETQ.

The V call is TRBV7-8, the J call TRBJ1-2; a weak D match, TRBD1 (5 bases). Trimming left V 5 bases short and J 7 bases short, with 11 bases between. Germline lookup yields CDR1 SGHVS and CDR2 FQNEAQ. This CDR3 spans 12 amino acids. Here the CDR3 DNA reads TGTGCCAGCAGCCCCCATCAGGGTGGCTACACCTTC. It specifies CASSPHQGGYTF.

The chain uses TRBV11-2 and TRBJ1-1; D might be TRBD1 (6 bases). V lost 5 bases and J lost 6, with 13 bases in between. CDR3 length: 13 residues. Germline CDR1 SGHAT, CDR2 FQNNGV. The chain's CDR3 is CASSPNRDAEAFF. DNA of the CDR3: TGTGCCAGCAGCCCAAACAGGGACGCTGAAGCTTTCTTT.

V usage is TRBV20-1 and J usage is TRBJ2-7; weak D call: TRBD1 (5 bases). There are 14 residues in the CDR3. Germline assignment: CDR1 DFQATT and CDR2 SNEGSKA (reference sequence). V lost 3 bases and J lost 4, with 16 bases in between. CDR3 loop: CSASSAGRAYEQYF. CDR3 nucleotide sequence: TGCAGTGCTAGTTCGGCAGGGCGAGCATACGAGCAGTACTTC.

This clone was recorded only once. The gene calls are TRBV24-1 and TRBJ1-1; 9 nucleotides line up with TRBD1. Trimming cost V 5 bases and J 0 bases; bases outside gene matches: 3. The CDR3 is 15 residues long. Germline values: CDR1 KGHDR, CDR2 SFDVKD. CDR3 DNA sequence: TGTGCCACCAGTGCAGGGACAGGGTTGAACACTGAAGCTTTCTTT. It encodes CATSAGTGLNTEAFF.

CDR3 nucleotides: TGTGCCAGCAGCTCGACCGGGACAGGGTCCTATGGCTACACCTTC. Translation: CASSSTGTGSYGYTF. The gene calls are TRBV9 and TRBJ1-2, with 9 positions matching TRBD1. The J segment lost 4 bases and the V segment lost 4 bases, leaving 8 bases of the junction unmatched. Germline V CDR1 and CDR2: SGDLS, YYNGEE. CDR3 length: 15 amino acids. Full variable domain (outside the CDR3, taken from reference TRBV9 and TRBJ1-2): DSGVTQTPKHLITATGQRVTLRCSPRSGDLSVYWYQQSLDQGLQFLIQYYNGEERAKGNILERFSAQQFPDLHSELNLSSLELGDSALYFCASSSTGTGSYGYTFGSGTRLTVV.